Below are 23 T cell receptor beta chains sequenced from a single sample in a study of blood T cell repertoires in COVID-19. Measured with immunoSEQ multiplex PCR; TCRdb has only the in-frame clones, and not every one. This table holds some 63,000 clones, 79% found once. The sample taken for sequencing was peripheral blood. Source of these receptors: a human donor in a cohort sampled during active COVID-19.

This rearrangement joins TRBV5-4 to TRBJ1-2, with D perhaps TRBD1 (5 bases). V lost 5 bases, J lost 4 bases, and 12 bases lay in between. Germline-derived CDR1 and CDR2 are SGHNT and YYREEE (reference sequence). This CDR3 region has 13 residues. The CDR3: CASRPDRAYGYTF. Written as DNA, the CDR3 is TGTGCCAGCAGACCCGACAGAGCCTATGGCTACACCTTC.

J is TRBJ2-3 and V is TRBV10-1; D might be TRBD2 (6 bases). CDR1 is WNHNN, CDR2 SYGVQD, per germline (reference sequence). Trimming cost V 2 bases and J 1 base, with 13 bases left between them. The CDR3 is 16 residues long. The CDR3 DNA reads as TGCGCCAGCAGTGAGGGCCCGGGAGTGGGCACAGATACGCAGTATTTT. This sequence encodes CASSEGPGVGTDTQYF.

The chain links TRBV6-5 to TRBJ1-2, with 9 bases that match TRBD1. Trimming removed 7 bases from V and 4 bases from J; junction bases left unmatched: 4. The CDR3 totals 13 residues. Germline CDR1 is MNHEY and CDR2 is SVGAGI. The CDR3 reads CASTLGQGYGYTF. In DNA form, the CDR3 reads TGTGCCAGCACCCTGGGACAGGGCTATGGCTACACCTTC.

CDR3 nucleotide sequence: TGTGCCAGCAGCCCCGTGGGGGGTGGAAACACCATATATTTT. Encoded protein: CASSPVGGGNTIYF. This sequence joins TRBV28 and TRBJ1-3, with D maybe TRBD1 (5 bases). V gave up 6 bases and J gave up 3 bases, with 12 bases separating them. Germline V gives CDR1 MDHEN, CDR2 SYDVKM. CDR3 length: 14 residues. Combining the CDR3 with reference TRBV28 and TRBJ1-3 gives the whole variable domain DVKVTQSSRYLVKRTGEKVFLECVQDMDHENMFWYRQDPGLGLRLIYFSYDVKMKEKGDIPEGYSVSREKKERFSLILESASTNQTSMYLCASSPVGGGNTIYFGEGSWLTVV.

The DNA for the CDR3 is TGTGCCAGCAGTGATCCGGGAGAGTCGAGACTCACAGATACGCAGTATTTT. Encoded protein: CASSDPGESRLTDTQYF. The rearrangement links TRBV6-1 to TRBJ2-3, with D possibly TRBD2 on 6 matching bases. Germline CDR1 and CDR2: MNHNS and SASEGT. There are 17 residues in the CDR3. V was shortened by 3 bases and J by 2 bases, with 18 bases between the two germline ends.

The rearrangement uses TRBV5-6 and TRBJ1-2; D is perhaps TRBD1 (5 bases). The CDR3 extends over 12 amino acids. The V end lost 4 bases, the J end lost 5 bases, and 9 bases lay between the germline ends. CDR1 SGHDT and CDR2 YYEEEE come from the germline V gene. The CDR3 region has the DNA TGTGCCAGCAGCCCCCAGGGTTATGGCTACACCTTC. This encodes CASSPQGYGYTF.

This clone showed up just once. Here the CDR3 reads CASSSTTDTQYF. CDR3 coding DNA: TGCGCCAGCAGCAGCACCACAGATACGCAGTATTTT. The chain combines TRBV5-1 with TRBJ2-3; no firm D call. CDR1 and CDR2 (germline): SGHRS, YFSETQ. This CDR3 has 12 residues. V lost 4 bases and J lost 2, with 5 bases in between.

CDR3 sequence: CASSQEPGLVGEFF. Here the CDR3 DNA reads TGCGCCAGCAGCCAAGAGCCCGGACTAGTGGGGGAGTTCTTC. The gene calls are TRBV4-1 and TRBJ2-1; 7 positions agree with TRBD2. There are 14 residues in the CDR3. The germline V gene encodes CDR1 MGHRA and CDR2 YSYEKL. V lost 0 bases to trimming and J lost 14 bases; unmatched junction nucleotides: 10.

This clone was seen only a few times. The chain employs TRBV6-1 and TRBJ2-4; weak D call: TRBD2 (7 bases). The ends were cut back, 2 bases at V and 6 bases at J, with 17 bases in the middle. The germline gives CDR1 MNHNS, CDR2 SASEGT. The CDR3 extends over 16 amino acids. CDR3 amino acids: CASSERARGGANIQYF. The CDR3 DNA reads TGTGCCAGCAGTGAAAGGGCCAGGGGAGGGGCAAACATTCAGTACTTC.

This chain uses TRBV19 with TRBJ2-1; D not certain. The CDR3 consists of 13 residues. Germline CDR1 is LNHDA and CDR2 is SQIVND (reference sequence). With 5 bases removed from V and 9 bases from J, the gap between germline ends came to 14 bases. DNA of the CDR3: TGTGCCAGTAGTTTCACTCTAGGTAGTGAGCAGTTCTTC. Translated, it gives CASSFTLGSEQFF.

The chain combines TRBV18 with TRBJ1-5, with TRBD1 as a possible D gene (5 bases). This CDR3 spans 16 amino acids. In germline, CDR1 is KGHSH, CDR2 LQKENI. V was cut by 5 bases and J by 1 base, with 15 bases left in between. DNA for the CDR3: TGTGCCAGCTCAGCTCGGGGGGACGGGAGCAATCAGCCCCAGCATTTT. As protein: CASSARGDGSNQPQHF.

The chain employs TRBV5-1 and TRBJ2-1, with no clear D. The germline gives CDR1 SGHRS, CDR2 YFSETQ. Trimming removed 1 base from V and 4 bases from J, with 12 bases in between. The CDR3 has 15 residues. The CDR3 DNA reads as TGCGCCAGCAGCTTGTCCCGAAACGGTTACAATGAGCAGTTCTTC. Its protein product is CASSLSRNGYNEQFF. Looking up the rest from reference TRBV5-1 and TRBJ2-1 gives the full variable domain: KAGVTQTPRYLIKTRGQQVTLSCSPISGHRSVSWYQQTPGQGLQFLFEYFSETQRNKGNFPGRFSGRQFSNSRSEMNVSTLELGDSALYLCASSLSRNGYNEQFFGPGTRLTVL.

The CDR3 loop reads CAISQSTDTQYF. For the CDR3, the DNA is TGTGCCATCAGCCAGAGCACAGATACGCAGTATTTT. This sequence joins TRBV10-3 and TRBJ2-3; D is uncertain. This CDR3 is built from 12 residues. V lost 6 bases and J 0 bases, leaving 4 bases between the germline ends. CDR1 is ENHRY and CDR2 is SYGVKD in the germline V gene.

The chain recombines TRBV6-5 with TRBJ2-1; 9 nucleotides align to TRBD2. CDR3 length equals 15 residues. Germline loops: CDR1 MNHEY, CDR2 SVGAGI. V lost 5 bases to trimming and J lost 8 bases; unmatched junction nucleotides: 10. The CDR3 coding sequence is TGTGCCAGCAGTCGAGATAGCGGGAGTAGCTATGAGCAGTTCTTC. Translation gives CASSRDSGSSYEQFF.

This clone was recorded once. The chain carries TRBV5-1 and TRBJ2-3, with D possibly matching TRBD2 (6 bases). Germline V gene data show CDR1 as SGHRS and CDR2 as YFSETQ. Trimming stripped 5 bases from V and 11 bases from J, with 18 bases between. The length of the CDR3 is 13 residues. DNA for the CDR3: TGCGCCAGCAGTTTTGGGACTGGAGAAGGGCAGTATTTT. Its protein is CASSFGTGEGQYF.

The chain recombines TRBV4-1 with TRBJ2-1; the match to TRBD2 covers 10 bases. CDR3 length equals 19 residues. The germline CDR1 and CDR2 sequences are MGHRA and YSYEKL. V dropped 5 bases and J dropped 2; count of bases not matched to a gene: 15. The CDR3 coding sequence is TGCGCCAGCAGCTCAACCCGGGCTAGCGGGAGAAACGCCTACAATGAGCAGTTCTTC. Translation: CASSSTRASGRNAYNEQFF.

This clone was recorded only once. J is TRBJ1-6 and V is TRBV3-1 (or the pseudogene TRBV3-2); 7 bases map to TRBD1. This CDR3 comprises 15 residues. Germline trimming cut 4 bases from V and 8 bases from J; bases unmatched to any gene: 8. Germline V gives CDR1 LGHDT, CDR2 YNNKEL (reference sequence). The CDR3 DNA reads TGTGCCAGCAGCCTAATGAGACAGGGACATTCACCCCTCCACTTT. Its protein product is CASSLMRQGHSPLHF.

CDR3 in DNA: TGCAGCGTTATGGGACAGGCAAGCTCCTACGAGCAGTACTTC. It translates to CSVMGQASSYEQYF. This chain links TRBV29-1 with TRBJ2-7, with TRBD1 matching 8 bases. Germline values: CDR1 SQVTM, CDR2 ANQGSEA. This CDR3 region has 14 residues. Trimming took 5 bases from V and 0 from J; bases not matched to a gene: 6.

V gene TRBV6-5 combines with J gene TRBJ2-2; 12 bases are shared with TRBD2. CDR1 MNHEY and CDR2 SVGAGI come from the germline V gene. The length of the CDR3 is 15 residues. The V gene end was trimmed by 8 bases and the J gene end by 5 bases; junction bases not matched to a gene: 6. The CDR3 nucleotides read TGTGCCAGCGGGCCTACTAGCGGGAGGACCGGGGAGCTGTTTTTT. It specifies CASGPTSGRTGELFF.

The chain carries TRBV20-1 and TRBJ2-1, with TRBD2 matching over 8 bases. J lost 5 bases, V lost 6 bases, and 27 bases had no gene match. The CDR3 has 20 residues. The germline gives CDR1 DFQATT, CDR2 SNEGSKA (reference sequence). The CDR3: CSASLWGAGALSGNHNEQFF. Here the CDR3 DNA reads TGCAGTGCCAGTCTTTGGGGGGCAGGAGCCCTTAGCGGGAACCACAATGAGCAGTTCTTC.

The chain uses TRBV19 and TRBJ1-2, with D possibly TRBD1 on 6 matching bases. V was cut by 2 bases and J by 13 bases, with 14 bases left in between. This CDR3 contains 12 residues. Germline V gives CDR1 LNHDA, CDR2 SQIVND (reference sequence). DNA for the CDR3: TGTGCCAGTAGTATACGGGGGGCGGCGTCCACCTTC. Translated: CASSIRGAASTF.

This clone was recorded once. The rearrangement uses TRBV2 and TRBJ2-3; 7 bases agree with TRBD2. The CDR3 contains 16 residues. J lost 5 bases, V lost 2 bases, and 10 bases had no gene match. Germline V gives CDR1 SNHLY, CDR2 FYNNEI. In DNA, the CDR3 is TGTGCCAGCAGTGAACCCCCAGCGGGATATAAAGATACGCAGTATTTT. Amino acid sequence: CASSEPPAGYKDTQYF.

This chain connects TRBV18 to TRBJ2-3; TRBD2 matches 9 bases. This CDR3 comprises 17 residues. J was trimmed by 4 bases and V by 3 bases; bases with no gene match: 11. Germline values: CDR1 KGHSH, CDR2 LQKENI. DNA of the CDR3: TGTGCCAGCTCACCGGCGGTAGCGGGAGAGCGCGCAGATACGCAGTATTTT. Amino acids: CASSPAVAGERADTQYF. The full variable domain, with the rest looked up from reference TRBV18 and TRBJ2-3, is NAGVMQNPRHLVRRRGQEARLRCSPMKGHSHVYWYRQLPEEGLKFMVYLQKENIIDESGMPKERFSAEFPKEGPSILRIQQVVRGDSAAYFCASSPAVAGERADTQYFGPGTRLTVL.